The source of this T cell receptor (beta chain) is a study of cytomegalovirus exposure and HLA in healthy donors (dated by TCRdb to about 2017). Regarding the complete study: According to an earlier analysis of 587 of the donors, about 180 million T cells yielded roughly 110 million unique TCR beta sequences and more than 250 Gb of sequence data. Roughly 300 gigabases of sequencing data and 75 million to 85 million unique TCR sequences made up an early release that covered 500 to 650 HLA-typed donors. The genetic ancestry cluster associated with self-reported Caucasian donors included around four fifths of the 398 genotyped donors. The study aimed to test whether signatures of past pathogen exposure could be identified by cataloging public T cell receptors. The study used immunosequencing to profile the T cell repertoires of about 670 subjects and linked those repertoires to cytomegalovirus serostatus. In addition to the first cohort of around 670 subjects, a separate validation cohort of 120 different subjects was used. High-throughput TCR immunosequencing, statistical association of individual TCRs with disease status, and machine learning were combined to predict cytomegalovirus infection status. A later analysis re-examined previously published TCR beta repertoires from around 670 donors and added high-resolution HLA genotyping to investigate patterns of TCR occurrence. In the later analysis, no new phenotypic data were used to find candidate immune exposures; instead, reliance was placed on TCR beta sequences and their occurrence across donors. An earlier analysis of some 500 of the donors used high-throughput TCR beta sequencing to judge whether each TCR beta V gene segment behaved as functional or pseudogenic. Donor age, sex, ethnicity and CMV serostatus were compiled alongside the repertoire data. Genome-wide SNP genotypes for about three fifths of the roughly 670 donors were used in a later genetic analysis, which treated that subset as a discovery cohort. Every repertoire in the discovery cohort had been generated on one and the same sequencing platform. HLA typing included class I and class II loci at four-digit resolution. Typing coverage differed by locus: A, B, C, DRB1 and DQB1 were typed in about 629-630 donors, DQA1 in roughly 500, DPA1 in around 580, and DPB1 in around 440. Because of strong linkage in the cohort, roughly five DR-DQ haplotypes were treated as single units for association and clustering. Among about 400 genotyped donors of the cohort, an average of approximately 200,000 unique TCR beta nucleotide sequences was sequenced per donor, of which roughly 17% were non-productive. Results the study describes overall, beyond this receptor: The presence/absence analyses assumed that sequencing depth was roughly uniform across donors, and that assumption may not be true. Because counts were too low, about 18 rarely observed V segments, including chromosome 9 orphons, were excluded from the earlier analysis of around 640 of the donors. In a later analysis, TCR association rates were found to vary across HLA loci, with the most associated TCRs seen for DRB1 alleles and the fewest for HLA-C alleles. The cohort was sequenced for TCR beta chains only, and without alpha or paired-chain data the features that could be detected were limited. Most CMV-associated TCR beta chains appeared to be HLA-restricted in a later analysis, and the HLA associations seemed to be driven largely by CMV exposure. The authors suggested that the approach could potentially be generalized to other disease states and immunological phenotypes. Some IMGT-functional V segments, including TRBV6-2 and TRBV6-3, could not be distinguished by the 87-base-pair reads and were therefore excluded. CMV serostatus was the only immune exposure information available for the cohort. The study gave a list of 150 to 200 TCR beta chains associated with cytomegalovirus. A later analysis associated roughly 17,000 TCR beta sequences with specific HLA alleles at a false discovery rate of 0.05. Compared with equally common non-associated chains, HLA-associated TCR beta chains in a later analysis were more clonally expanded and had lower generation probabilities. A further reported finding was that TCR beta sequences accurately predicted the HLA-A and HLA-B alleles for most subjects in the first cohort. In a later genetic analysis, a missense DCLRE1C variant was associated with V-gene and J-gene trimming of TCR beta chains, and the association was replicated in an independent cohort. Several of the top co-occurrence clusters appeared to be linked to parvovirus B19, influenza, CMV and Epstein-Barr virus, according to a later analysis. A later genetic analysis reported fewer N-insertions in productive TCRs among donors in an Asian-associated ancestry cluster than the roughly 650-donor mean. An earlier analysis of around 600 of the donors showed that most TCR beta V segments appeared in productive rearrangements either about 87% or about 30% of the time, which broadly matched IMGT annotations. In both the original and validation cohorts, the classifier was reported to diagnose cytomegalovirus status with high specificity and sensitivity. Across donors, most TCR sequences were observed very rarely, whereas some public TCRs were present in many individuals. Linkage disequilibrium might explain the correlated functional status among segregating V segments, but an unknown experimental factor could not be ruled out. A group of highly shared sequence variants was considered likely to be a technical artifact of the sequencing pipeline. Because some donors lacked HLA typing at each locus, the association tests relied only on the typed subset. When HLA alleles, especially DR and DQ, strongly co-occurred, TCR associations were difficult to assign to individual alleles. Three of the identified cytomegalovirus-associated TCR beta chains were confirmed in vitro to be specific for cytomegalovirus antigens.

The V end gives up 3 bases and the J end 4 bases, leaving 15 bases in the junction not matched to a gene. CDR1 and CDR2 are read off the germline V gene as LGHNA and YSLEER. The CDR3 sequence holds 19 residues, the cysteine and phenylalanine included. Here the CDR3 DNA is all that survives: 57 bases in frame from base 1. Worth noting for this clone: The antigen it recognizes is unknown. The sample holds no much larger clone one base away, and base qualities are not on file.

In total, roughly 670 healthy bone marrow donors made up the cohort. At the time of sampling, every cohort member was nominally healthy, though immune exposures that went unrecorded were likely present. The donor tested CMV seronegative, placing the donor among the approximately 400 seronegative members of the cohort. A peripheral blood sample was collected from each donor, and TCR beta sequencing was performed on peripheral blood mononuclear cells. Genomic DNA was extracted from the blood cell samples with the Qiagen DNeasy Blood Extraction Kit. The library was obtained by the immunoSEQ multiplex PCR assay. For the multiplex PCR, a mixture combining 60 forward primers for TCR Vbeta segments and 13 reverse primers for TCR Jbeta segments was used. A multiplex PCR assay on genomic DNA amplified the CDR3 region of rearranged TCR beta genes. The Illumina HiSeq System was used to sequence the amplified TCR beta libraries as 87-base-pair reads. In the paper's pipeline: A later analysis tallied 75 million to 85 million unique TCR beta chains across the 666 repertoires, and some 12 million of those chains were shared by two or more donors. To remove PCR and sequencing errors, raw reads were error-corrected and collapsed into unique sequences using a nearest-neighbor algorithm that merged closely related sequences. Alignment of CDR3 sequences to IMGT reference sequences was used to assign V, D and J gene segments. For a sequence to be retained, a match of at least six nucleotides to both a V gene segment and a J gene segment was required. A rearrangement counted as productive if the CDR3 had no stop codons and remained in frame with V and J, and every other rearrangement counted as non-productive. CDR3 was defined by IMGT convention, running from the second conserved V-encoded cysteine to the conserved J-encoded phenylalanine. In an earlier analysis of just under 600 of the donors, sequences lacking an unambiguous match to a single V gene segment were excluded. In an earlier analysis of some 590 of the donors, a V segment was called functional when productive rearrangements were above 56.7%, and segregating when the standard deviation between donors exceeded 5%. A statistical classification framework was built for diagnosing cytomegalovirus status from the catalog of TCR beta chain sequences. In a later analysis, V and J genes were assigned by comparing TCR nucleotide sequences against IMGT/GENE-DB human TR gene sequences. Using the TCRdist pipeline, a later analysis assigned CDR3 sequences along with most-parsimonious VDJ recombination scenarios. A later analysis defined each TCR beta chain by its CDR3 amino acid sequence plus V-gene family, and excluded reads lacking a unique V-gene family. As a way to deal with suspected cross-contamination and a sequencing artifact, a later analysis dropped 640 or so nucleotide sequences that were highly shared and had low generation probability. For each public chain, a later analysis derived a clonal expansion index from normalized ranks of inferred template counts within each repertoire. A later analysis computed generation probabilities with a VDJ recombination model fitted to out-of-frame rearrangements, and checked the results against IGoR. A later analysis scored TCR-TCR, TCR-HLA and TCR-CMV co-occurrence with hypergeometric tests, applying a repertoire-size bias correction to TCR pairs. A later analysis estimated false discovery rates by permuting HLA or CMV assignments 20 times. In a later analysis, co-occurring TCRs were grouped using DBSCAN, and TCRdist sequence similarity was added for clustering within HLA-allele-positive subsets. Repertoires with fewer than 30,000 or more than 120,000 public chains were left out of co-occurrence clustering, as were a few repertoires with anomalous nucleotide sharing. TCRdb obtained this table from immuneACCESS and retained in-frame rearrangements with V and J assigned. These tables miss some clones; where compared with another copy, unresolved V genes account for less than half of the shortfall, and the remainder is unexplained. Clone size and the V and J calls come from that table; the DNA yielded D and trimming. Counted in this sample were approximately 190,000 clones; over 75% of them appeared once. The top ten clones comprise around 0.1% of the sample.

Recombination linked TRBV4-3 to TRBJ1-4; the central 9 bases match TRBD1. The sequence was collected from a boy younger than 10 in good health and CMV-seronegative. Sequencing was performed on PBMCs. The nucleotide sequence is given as TGCGCCAGCAGCCAGCAACCGGGACAGGGCTTCTTTGATAATGAAAAACTGTTTTTT. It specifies CASSQQPGQGFFDNEKLFF.